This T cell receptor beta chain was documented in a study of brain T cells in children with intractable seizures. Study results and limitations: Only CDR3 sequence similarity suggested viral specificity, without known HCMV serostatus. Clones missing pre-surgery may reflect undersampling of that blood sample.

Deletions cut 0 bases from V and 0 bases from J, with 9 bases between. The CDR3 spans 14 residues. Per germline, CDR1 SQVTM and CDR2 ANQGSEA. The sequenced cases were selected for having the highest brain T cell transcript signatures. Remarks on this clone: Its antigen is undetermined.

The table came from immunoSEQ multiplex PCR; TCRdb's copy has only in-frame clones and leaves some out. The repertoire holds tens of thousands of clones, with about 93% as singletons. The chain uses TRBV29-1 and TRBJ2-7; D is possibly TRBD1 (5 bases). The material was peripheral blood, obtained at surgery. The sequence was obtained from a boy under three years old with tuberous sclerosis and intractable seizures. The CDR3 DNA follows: TGCAGCGTTGAAGAAGGGGCGACCTCCTACGAGCAGTACTTC. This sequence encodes CSVEEGATSYEQYF.